This T cell receptor (beta chain) comes out of a study of blood T cell repertoires in COVID-19. Overall study: The United States, Italy and Spain were the sources of the acute and convalescent COVID-19 samples. The analysed material was cDNA or gDNA that came from T cells, B-cell-depleted T cells, or PBMCs.

Source study methods: Reference gene primer amplification in the assay estimated nucleated cell counts. Sequenced by immunoSEQ multiplex PCR; TCRdb stores in-frame clones only, minus some. For V, J and clone size, that table is used; D and trimming come from the DNA. The table has over 120,000 clones, 77% seen once. Germline CDR1 reads SGHRS; CDR2 reads YFSETQ. V gave up 0 bases and J gave up 2 bases; unmatched junction bases: 5. This CDR3 is 15 amino acids long. The specimen sequenced was peripheral blood. This TCR came from a woman between 45 and 60 years old with active or convalescent COVID-19. V gene TRBV5-1 combines with J gene TRBJ2-7, with 7 bases matching TRBD1. CDR3 protein: CASSLEGTVAYEQYF. DNA for the CDR3: TGCGCCAGCAGCTTGGAGGGGACAGTTGCCTACGAGCAGTACTTC. The full variable domain, completed using reference TRBV5-1 and TRBJ2-7, is KAGVTQTPRYLIKTRGQQVTLSCSPISGHRSVSWYQQTPGQGLQFLFEYFSETQRNKGNFPGRFSGRQFSNSRSEMNVSTLELGDSALYLCASSLEGTVAYEQYFGPGTRLTVT.